This T cell receptor beta chain is from a study of liver allograft versus peripheral blood T cells. Across the study: T cell receptor repertoires in transplanted livers were compared with those in recipients' peripheral blood.

The CDR3 runs to 13 residues. V lost 6 bases and J lost 4, with 12 bases in between. Germline assignment: CDR1 MNHNY and CDR2 SVGAGI (reference sequence). By share of the sample, this clonotype is medium-sized. Its antigen is as yet unknown. TCRdb fed the reads into MiXCR, producing one record per CDR3 protein. The profile shows 9,500 to 13,000 distinct CDR3 sequences, 23% of them singletons. Study findings and constraints: In liver allografts, T cell receptor repertoires reportedly differed from the repertoires found in peripheral blood.

V is TRBV6-6 and J is TRBJ1-2; D is undetermined. The TCR sequence derives from a human patient who had a liver transplant. The graft donor may have given rise to some T cells. Here the CDR3 reads CASRPQVPYGYTF. The CDR3 bases are TGTGCCAGCAGGCCGCAGGTACCCTATGGCTACACCTTC.